Listed here are 14 T cell receptor beta chains from one sample, sequenced in a study of cytotoxic CD8 clonotypes in ibrutinib-treated CLL (dated by TCRdb to the early 2020s). Library preparation used the immunoSEQ multiplex PCR assay. TCRdb re-hosts the immuneACCESS table, in-frame sequences only. Its copies lack some clones; in the studies checked, an unresolved V gene accounts for under half of them, and the cause for the rest is not known. The sample includes hundreds of thousands of clones, with around 66% observed a single time. The ten largest clones add up to roughly 6% of the sample. This material consisted of PBMCs, taken after 36 months of ibrutinib treatment. The source is a human donor with chronic lymphocytic leukemia.

In regard to this clone: Distinct nucleotide sequences in the sample also encode this CDR3. This chain connects TRBV5-1 to TRBJ2-3; TRBD2 is a possible D gene (6 bases). Germline CDR1 is SGHRS and CDR2 is YFSETQ. Trimming left V 0 bases short and J 0 bases short, with 8 bases between. The CDR3 covers 15 residues. The CDR3 nucleotides are TGCGCCAGCAGCTTGGGGCGGGGAAGCACAGATACGCAGTATTTT. Translating it yields CASSLGRGSTDTQYF. Variable domain in full (rest from reference TRBV5-1 and TRBJ2-3): KAGVTQTPRYLIKTRGQQVTLSCSPISGHRSVSWYQQTPGQGLQFLFEYFSETQRNKGNFPGRFSGRQFSNSRSEMNVSTLELGDSALYLCASSLGRGSTDTQYFGPGTRLTVL.

V and J are TRBV6-1 and TRBJ1-1, with D uncertain. Trimming cost V 0 bases and J 1 base, with 6 bases left between them. The germline V gene encodes CDR1 MNHNS and CDR2 SASEGT. The CDR3 runs 14 residues. CDR3 nucleotides: TGTGCCAGCAGTGAAGCGCTAGCGAACACTGAAGCTTTCTTT. The encoded protein is CASSEALANTEAFF.

The chain combines TRBV10-3 with TRBJ2-7; 7 bases agree with TRBD1. V gave up 1 base and J gave up 3 bases; unmatched junction bases: 3. This CDR3 region has 14 residues. The germline V gene encodes CDR1 ENHRY and CDR2 SYGVKD. DNA for the CDR3: TGTGCCATCAGTGAGTTCGACAGGGACTACGAGCAGTACTTC. It specifies CAISEFDRDYEQYF.

The chain carries TRBV5-6 and TRBJ2-7, with 8 bases aligning to TRBD2. V dropped 4 bases and J dropped 5; count of bases not matched to a gene: 14. Germline V lookup: CDR1 SGHDT, CDR2 YYEEEE. The CDR3 is made up of 16 amino acids. CDR3 residues: CASSPPEGTSGDEQYF. The CDR3 nucleotides are TGTGCCAGCAGCCCCCCCGAGGGGACTAGTGGAGACGAGCAGTACTTC.

This chain joins TRBV4-1 and TRBJ2-7; TRBD1 agrees at 12 bases. The CDR3 is 15 amino acids. Trimming at V came to 11 bases and at J to 0 bases, leaving 8 bases not matched to a gene. Germline CDR1 and CDR2: MGHRA and YSYEKL. CDR3 nucleotides: TGCGCCGGGGACAGGGGGCGCGGCCCCTCCTACGAGCAGTACTTC. Encoded protein: CAGDRGRGPSYEQYF.

V gene TRBV13 combines with J gene TRBJ2-1; D possibly corresponds to TRBD1 (5 bases). The CDR3 loop spans 15 amino acids. V lost 5 bases to trimming and J lost 2 bases, with 13 bases between them. Germline V gene data show CDR1 as PRHDT and CDR2 as FYEKMQ (reference sequence). Written as DNA, the CDR3 is TGTGCCAGCAGCACCTACAGGTTTCCCTACAATGAGCAGTTCTTC. Translating gives CASSTYRFPYNEQFF. Variable domain in full (rest from reference TRBV13 and TRBJ2-1): AAGVIQSPRHLIKEKRETATLKCYPIPRHDTVYWYQQGPGQDPQFLISFYEKMQSDKGSIPDRFSAQQFSDYHSELNMSSLELGDSALYFCASSTYRFPYNEQFFGPGTRLTVL.

The chain is built from TRBV2 and TRBJ2-5; a possible D gene is TRBD2 (6 bases). CDR1 and CDR2 from the germline V gene are SNHLY and FYNNEI. Trimming removed 3 bases at V and 5 bases at J, with 10 bases between. The CDR3 is 13 residues long. The CDR3, as DNA: TGTGCCAGCAGTGACTTTGGGGGGGAGACCCAGTACTTC. Protein product: CASSDFGGETQYF. The entire variable domain, with the rest obtained from reference TRBV2 and TRBJ2-5, is as follows: EPEVTQTPSHQVTQMGQEVILRCVPISNHLYFYWYRQILGQKVEFLVSFYNNEISEKSEIFDDQFSVERPDGSNFTLKIRSTKLEDSAMYFCASSDFGGETQYFGPGTRLLVL.

The chain joins TRBV9 to TRBJ2-6, with a weak D call TRBD2 (6 bases). Trimming removed 3 bases from V and 0 bases from J, with 16 bases in between. This CDR3 spans 18 amino acids. Germline assignment: CDR1 SGDLS and CDR2 YYNGEE. Written as DNA, the CDR3 is TGTGCCAGCAGCGAACCCCGGGACTCAAGCTCTGGGGCCAACGTCCTGACTTTC. Its protein is CASSEPRDSSSGANVLTF.

This clone has only a few counts. This rearrangement joins TRBV29-1 to TRBJ2-5; 7 bases are shared with TRBD2. CDR3 length: 13 residues. J was trimmed by 7 bases and V by 5 bases; bases with no gene match: 10. Germline lookup yields CDR1 SQVTM and CDR2 ANQGSEA. The CDR3, as DNA: TGCAGCGTTTGGGGGGGGGACCAGTGGACCCAGTACTTC. It codes for CSVWGGDQWTQYF.

A few counts support this clone. The rearrangement uses TRBV18 and TRBJ1-2; D is possibly TRBD1 (6 bases). This CDR3 contains 13 residues. The V end was cut by 6 bases, the J end by 6 bases, with 14 bases between. Germline V CDR1 and CDR2: KGHSH, LQKENI. CDR3 residues: CASSTQQGNGYTF. In DNA form, the CDR3 reads TGTGCCAGCTCGACTCAACAGGGAAATGGCTACACCTTC.

V usage is TRBV6-1 and J usage is TRBJ1-6, with D unclear. The CDR3 totals 11 residues. CDR1 and CDR2 from the germline V gene are MNHNS and SASEGT. The V and J ends lost 4 bases and 10 bases respectively, with 5 bases between them. The CDR3 loop reads CASSGASPLHF. The CDR3 bases are TGTGCCAGCAGTGGAGCCTCACCCCTCCACTTT.

V is TRBV18 and J is TRBJ1-1; unclear D gene. V was shortened by 3 bases and J by 0 bases, with 20 bases between the two germline ends. The germline CDR1 and CDR2 sequences are KGHSH and LQKENI. The length of the CDR3 is 18 residues. Here the CDR3 DNA reads TGTGCCAGCTCACCTAAAACGGGGAGAGGCCTATTGAACACTGAAGCTTTCTTT. Its translation is CASSPKTGRGLLNTEAFF.

The chain has TRBV28 and TRBJ1-5; 7 bases map to TRBD1. CDR3 size: 17 residues. Trimming took 5 bases from V and 0 from J; bases not matched to a gene: 10. Germline values: CDR1 MDHEN, CDR2 SYDVKM. The CDR3 sequence is CASSQLTGSNSNQPQHF. The CDR3 DNA reads TGTGCCAGCAGTCAACTGACAGGGTCAAATAGCAATCAGCCCCAGCATTTT.

This clone was counted a few times. This sequence joins TRBV29-1 and TRBJ2-7, with no clear D. Trimming took off 7 bases at V and 5 bases at J, with 9 bases between the two ends. The CDR3 runs to 10 residues. Germline V gene sequence: CDR1 SQVTM, CDR2 ANQGSEA. In DNA, the CDR3 is TGCAGCGCAGGTTCGAACGAGCAGTACTTC. Its translation is CSAGSNEQYF.